What follows describes a single T cell receptor beta chain. A read error may be the cause here, since a much bigger clone is one base away. No DNA is shown, since the ends of the CDR3 on it are uncertain; the CDR3 is the one TCRdb lists. The sample's time point: after trial treatment. Treatment meaning: LDRT plus nivolumab, ipilimumab, low-dose cyclophosphamide and aspirin (RACIN trial). The data were obtained in a study of low-dose radiotherapy and immunotherapy resistance in tumors. Primers used for first-strand cDNA, a TRAV- and TRBV-specific set, covered both alpha and beta chains. Both a constant-region primer and a V-primer adapter served to amplify TCRs across 15 to 25 PCR cycles. MiXCR, run by TCRdb on the reads, gives a single entry per CDR3 protein. Here the sample spans 65,000 to 85,000 distinct CDR3 sequences, around a sixth being singletons. The CDR3 spans 16 amino acids, including both terminal residues.

The receptor was isolated from a male donor with prostate cancer. The chain combines TRBV23-1 with TRBJ2-2. TRBV23-1 is filed as an ORF, its function uncertain. Sequences were derived from PBMCs, sampled after low-dose radiotherapy plus immunotherapy. The CDR3 loop is CASSHQTSQTPGSCFF.